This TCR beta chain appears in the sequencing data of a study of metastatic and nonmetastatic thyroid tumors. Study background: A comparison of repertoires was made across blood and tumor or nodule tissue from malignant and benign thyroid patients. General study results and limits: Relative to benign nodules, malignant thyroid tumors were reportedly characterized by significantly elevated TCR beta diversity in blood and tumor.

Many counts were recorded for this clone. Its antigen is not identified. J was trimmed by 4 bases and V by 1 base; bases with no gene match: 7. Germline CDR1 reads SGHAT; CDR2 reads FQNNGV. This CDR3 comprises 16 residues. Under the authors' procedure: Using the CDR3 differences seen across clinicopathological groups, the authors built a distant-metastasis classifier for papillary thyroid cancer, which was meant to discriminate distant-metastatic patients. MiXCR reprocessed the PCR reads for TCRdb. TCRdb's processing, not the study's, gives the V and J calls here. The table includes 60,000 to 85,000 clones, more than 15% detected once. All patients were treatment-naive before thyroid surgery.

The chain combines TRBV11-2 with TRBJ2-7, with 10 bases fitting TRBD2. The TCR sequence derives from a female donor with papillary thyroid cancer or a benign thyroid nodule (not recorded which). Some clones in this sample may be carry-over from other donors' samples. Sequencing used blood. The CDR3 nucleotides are TGTGCCAGCAGCTTAGTTTCAGCGGGAGGGCCTTACGAGCAGTACTTC. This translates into CASSLVSAGGPYEQYF. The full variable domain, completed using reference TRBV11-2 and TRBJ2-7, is EAGVAQSPRYKIIEKRQSVAFWCNPISGHATLYWYQQILGQGPKLLIQFQNNGVVDDSQLPKDRFSAERLKGVDSTLKIQPAKLEDSAVYLCASSLVSAGGPYEQYFGPGTRLTVT.